The clone carrying this TCR beta chain appeared many times. The antigen is undetermined. The data stem from a study of early T cells in non-severe SARS-CoV-2 infection. Study observations and caveats: Private and CD4 specificities were missed by VDJdb matching, which favored anti-spike CD8 responses.

CDR1 is MNHNY and CDR2 is SVGAGI in the germline V gene (reference sequence). The CDR3 is made up of 14 amino acids. V lost 6 bases, J lost 4 bases, and 6 bases stayed unmatched. TCRdb passed the 5' RACE reads through MiXCR, listing each CDR3 protein once. The sample shows more than 95,000 distinct CDR3 sequences, around 10% of them seen only once. The sequence came from an adult who was a healthcare worker with PCR-confirmed SARS-CoV-2 infection or an uninfected control (not recorded which). The sequenced sample was whole blood, obtained at baseline. The V gene is TRBV6-6, the J gene TRBJ2-7; 10 positions agree with TRBD1. The CDR3 region is CASSLTGGAYEQYF. In DNA, the CDR3 is TGTGCCAGCAGCCTGACAGGGGGCGCGTACGAGCAGTACTTC.